The clone carrying this T cell receptor beta chain was recorded once. Its antigen remains unidentified. Produced via immunoSEQ multiplex PCR; TCRdb's table is partial and in-frame only. The profile covers about 19,000 clones, with 84% appearing a single time and about 4% taken by the ten largest. These data originate in a study of chemoradiotherapy in HPV16-positive cancers. Overall study: Functional T-cell assays on a couple of HPV16-positive patients' cells defined candidate HPV-specific clones and common TCR motifs.

Study-wide results and caveats: Non-HPV-specific T cells did not expand in tumors during treatment, whereas candidate HPV-specific clones and E7-related motifs did. Better recurrence-free survival went with HPV-responsive T-cell expansion in HPV16-positive patients. Only a couple of HPV16-positive patients supplied the functional HPV-specificity definition.

The CDR3 consists of 15 residues. CDR1 is SGHRS, CDR2 YFSETQ, per germline. V was pared by 6 bases and J by 0 bases, with 15 bases between. The chain employs TRBV5-1 and TRBJ1-2; TRBD1 is a possible D gene (6 bases). The TCR comes from a human donor with HPV-associated anogenital cancer. Sequences were derived from blood, sampled from a patient who underwent chemoradiotherapy. The CDR3 coding sequence is TGCGCCAGCACCCCCACAGGGCTCTCTAACTATGGCTACACCTTC. As protein: CASTPTGLSNYGYTF.